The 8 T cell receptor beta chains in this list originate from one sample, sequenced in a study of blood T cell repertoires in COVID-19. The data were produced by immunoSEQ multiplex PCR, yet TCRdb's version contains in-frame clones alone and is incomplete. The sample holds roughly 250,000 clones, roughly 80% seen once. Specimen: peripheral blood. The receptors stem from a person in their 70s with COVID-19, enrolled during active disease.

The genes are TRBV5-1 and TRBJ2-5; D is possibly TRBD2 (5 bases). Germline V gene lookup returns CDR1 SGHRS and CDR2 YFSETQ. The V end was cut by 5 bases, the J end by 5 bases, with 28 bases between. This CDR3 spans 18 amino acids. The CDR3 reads CASRINPSGESLSETQYF. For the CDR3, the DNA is TGCGCCAGCAGAATAAACCCAAGCGGCGAGTCCCTATCGGAGACCCAGTACTTC.

Here the CDR3 DNA reads TGTGCCAGCAGTACAGGGTTACGGTACTCCTACGAGCAGTACTTC. Encoded protein: CASSTGLRYSYEQYF. The chain links TRBV6-2 or TRBV6-3 to TRBJ2-7; perhaps TRBD1 as D (6 bases). The CDR3 extends over 15 amino acids. From germline, CDR1 is MNHEY and CDR2 SVGEGT. V was shortened by 5 bases and J by 0 bases, with 14 bases between the two germline ends.

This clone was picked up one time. The CDR3 coding sequence is TGTGCCAGCAGCTCCGGGACAGGGTATGAAAAACTGTTTTTT. It is translated as CASSSGTGYEKLFF. The V gene is TRBV7-2, the J gene TRBJ1-4, with TRBD1 identical over 9 bases. Germline CDR1 SGHTA, CDR2 FQGNSA. This CDR3 is built from 14 residues. Germline trimming cut 4 bases from V and 6 bases from J; bases unmatched to any gene: 3.

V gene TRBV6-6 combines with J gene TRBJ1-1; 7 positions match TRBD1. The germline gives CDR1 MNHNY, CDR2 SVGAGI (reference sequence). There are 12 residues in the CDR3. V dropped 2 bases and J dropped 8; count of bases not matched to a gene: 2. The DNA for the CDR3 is TGTGCCAGCAGTTACCGGGACAGAGAAGCTTTCTTT. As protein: CASSYRDREAFF.

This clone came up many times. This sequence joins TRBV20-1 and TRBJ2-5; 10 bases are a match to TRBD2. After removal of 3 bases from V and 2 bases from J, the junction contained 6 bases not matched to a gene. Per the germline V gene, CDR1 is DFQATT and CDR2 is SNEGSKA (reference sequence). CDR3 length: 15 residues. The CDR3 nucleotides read TGCAGTGCTAGTTCTCCTAGCGGGAGACAAGAGACCCAGTACTTC. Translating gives CSASSPSGRQETQYF.

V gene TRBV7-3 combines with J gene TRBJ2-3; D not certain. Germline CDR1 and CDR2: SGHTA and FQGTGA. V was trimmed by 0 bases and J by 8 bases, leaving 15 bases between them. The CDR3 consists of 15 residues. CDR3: CASSLTLGGSGTQYF. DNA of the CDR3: TGTGCCAGCAGCTTAACTTTAGGCGGCTCCGGTACGCAGTATTTT.

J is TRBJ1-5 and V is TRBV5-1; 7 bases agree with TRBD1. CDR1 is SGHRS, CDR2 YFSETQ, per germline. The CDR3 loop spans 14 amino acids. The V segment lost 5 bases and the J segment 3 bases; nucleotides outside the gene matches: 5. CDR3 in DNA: TGCGCCAGCAGTAAGACAGGGAACAATCAGCCCCAGCATTTT. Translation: CASSKTGNNQPQHF. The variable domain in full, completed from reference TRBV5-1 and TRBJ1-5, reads KAGVTQTPRYLIKTRGQQVTLSCSPISGHRSVSWYQQTPGQGLQFLFEYFSETQRNKGNFPGRFSGRQFSNSRSEMNVSTLELGDSALYLCASSKTGNNQPQHFGDGTRLSIL.

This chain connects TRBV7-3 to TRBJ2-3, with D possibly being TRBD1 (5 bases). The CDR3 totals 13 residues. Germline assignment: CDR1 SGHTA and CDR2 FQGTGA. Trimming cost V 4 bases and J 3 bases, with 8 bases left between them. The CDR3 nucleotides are TGTGCCAGCAGCTCCTCAGGGACAGATACGCAGTATTTT. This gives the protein CASSSSGTDTQYF.